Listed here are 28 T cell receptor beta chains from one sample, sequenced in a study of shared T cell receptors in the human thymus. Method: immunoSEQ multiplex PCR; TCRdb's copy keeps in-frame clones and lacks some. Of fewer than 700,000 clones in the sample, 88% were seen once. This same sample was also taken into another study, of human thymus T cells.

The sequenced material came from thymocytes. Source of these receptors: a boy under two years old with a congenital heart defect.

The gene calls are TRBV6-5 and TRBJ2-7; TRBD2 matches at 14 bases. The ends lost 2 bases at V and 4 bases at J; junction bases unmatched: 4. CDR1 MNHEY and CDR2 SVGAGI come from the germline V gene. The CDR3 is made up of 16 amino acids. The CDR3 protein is CASSYQGTSGSYEQYF. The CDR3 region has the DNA TGTGCCAGCAGTTACCAAGGGACTAGCGGGAGTTACGAGCAGTACTTC.

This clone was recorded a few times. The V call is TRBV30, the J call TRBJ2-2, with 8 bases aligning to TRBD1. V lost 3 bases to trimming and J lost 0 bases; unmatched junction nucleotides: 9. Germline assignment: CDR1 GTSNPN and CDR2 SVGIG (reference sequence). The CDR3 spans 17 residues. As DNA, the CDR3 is TGTGCCTGGAGACTAAACCGGGACAGGTCGAACACCGGGGAGCTGTTTTTT. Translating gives CAWRLNRDRSNTGELFF.

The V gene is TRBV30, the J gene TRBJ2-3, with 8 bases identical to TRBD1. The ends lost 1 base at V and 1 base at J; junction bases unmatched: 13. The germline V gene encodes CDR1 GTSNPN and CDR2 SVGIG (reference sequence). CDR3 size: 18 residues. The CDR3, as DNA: TGTGCCTGGAGTGATGGGGACAGGCTAAACCCCCGCACAGATACGCAGTATTTT. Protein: CAWSDGDRLNPRTDTQYF. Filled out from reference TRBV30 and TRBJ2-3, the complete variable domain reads SQTIHQWPATLVQPVGSPLSLECTVEGTSNPNLYWYRQAAGRGLQLLFYSVGIGQISSEVPQNLSASRPQDRQFILSSKKLLLSDSGFYLCAWSDGDRLNPRTDTQYFGPGTRLTVL.

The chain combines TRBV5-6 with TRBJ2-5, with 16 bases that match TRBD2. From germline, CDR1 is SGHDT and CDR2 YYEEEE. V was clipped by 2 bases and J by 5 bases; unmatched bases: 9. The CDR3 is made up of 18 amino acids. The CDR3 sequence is CASSFGGTSGRGDETQYF. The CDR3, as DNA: TGTGCCAGCAGCTTTGGGGGGACTAGCGGGAGGGGGGATGAGACCCAGTACTTC.

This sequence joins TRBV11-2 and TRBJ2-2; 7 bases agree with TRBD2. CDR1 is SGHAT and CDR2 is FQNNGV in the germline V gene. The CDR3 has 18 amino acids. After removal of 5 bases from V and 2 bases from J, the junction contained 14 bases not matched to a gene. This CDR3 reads CASSARPLLAVNTGELFF. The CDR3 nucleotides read TGTGCCAGCAGCGCCAGGCCCCTCCTAGCGGTTAACACCGGGGAGCTGTTTTTT.

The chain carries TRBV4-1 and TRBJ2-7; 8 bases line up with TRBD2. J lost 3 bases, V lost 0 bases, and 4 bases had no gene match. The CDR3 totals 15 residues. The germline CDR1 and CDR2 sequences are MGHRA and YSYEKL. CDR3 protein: CASSQESGRGYEQYF. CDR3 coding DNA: TGCGCCAGCAGCCAAGAGTCCGGGAGGGGCTACGAGCAGTACTTC.

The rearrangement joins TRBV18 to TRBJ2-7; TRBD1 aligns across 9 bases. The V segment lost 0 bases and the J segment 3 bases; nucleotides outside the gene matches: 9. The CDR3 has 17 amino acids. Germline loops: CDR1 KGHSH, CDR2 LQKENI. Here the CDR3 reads CASSPPTGTGYVYEQYF. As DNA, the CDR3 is TGTGCCAGCTCACCACCGACCGGGACAGGGTACGTCTACGAGCAGTACTTC.

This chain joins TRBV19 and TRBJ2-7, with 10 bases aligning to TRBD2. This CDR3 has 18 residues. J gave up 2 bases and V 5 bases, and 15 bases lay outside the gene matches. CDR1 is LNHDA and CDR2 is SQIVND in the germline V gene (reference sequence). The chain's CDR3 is CASSRLRASGSFAYEQYF. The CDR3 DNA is TGTGCCAGTAGTCGACTTCGGGCTAGCGGGAGTTTCGCCTACGAGCAGTACTTC.

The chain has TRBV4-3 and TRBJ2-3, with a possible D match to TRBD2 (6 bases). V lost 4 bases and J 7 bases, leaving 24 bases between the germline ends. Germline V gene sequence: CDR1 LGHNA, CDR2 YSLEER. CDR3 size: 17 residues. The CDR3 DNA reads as TGCGCCAGCAGCCTTTACAGCGGGCCTGCCTTCCCAAATACGCAGTATTTT. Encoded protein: CASSLYSGPAFPNTQYF.

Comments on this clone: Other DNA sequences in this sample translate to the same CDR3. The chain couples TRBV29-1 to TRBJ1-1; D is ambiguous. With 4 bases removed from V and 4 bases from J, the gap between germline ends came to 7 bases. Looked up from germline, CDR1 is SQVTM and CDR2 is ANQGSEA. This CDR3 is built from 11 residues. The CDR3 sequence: CSVVSGTEAFF. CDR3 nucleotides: TGCAGCGTTGTGAGTGGCACTGAAGCTTTCTTT.

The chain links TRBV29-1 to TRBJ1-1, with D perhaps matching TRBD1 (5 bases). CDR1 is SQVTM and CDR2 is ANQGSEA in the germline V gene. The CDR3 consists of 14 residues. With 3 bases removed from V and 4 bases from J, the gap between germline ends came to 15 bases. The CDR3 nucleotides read TGCAGCGTTGACCTCGTGGGGCAGGGCACTGAAGCTTTCTTT. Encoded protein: CSVDLVGQGTEAFF.

The CDR3 is CASSQGEMGQRETQYF. The DNA for the CDR3 is TGTGCCAGCAGCCAAGGAGAGATGGGCCAAAGAGAGACCCAGTACTTC. The rearrangement uses TRBV4-2 and TRBJ2-5; the D is unclear. CDR3 length: 16 amino acids. The germline CDR1 and CDR2 sequences are LGHNA and YNFKEQ. Trimming shortened V by 1 base and J by 4 bases, and 16 bases separated the two germline ends.

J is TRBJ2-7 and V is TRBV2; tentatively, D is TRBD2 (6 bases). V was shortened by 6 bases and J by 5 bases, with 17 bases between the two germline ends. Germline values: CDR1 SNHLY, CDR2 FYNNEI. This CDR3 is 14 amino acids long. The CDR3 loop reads CASSPGVPMDEQYF. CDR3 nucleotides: TGTGCCAGCAGCCCGGGGGTTCCCATGGACGAGCAGTACTTC.

The CDR3 DNA reads as TGTGCCAGCAGTGTCGGGACAGATCCTCGCCAAGAGACCCAGTACTTC. Translating it yields CASSVGTDPRQETQYF. This rearrangement joins TRBV28 to TRBJ2-5; 7 nucleotides line up with TRBD1. V trimming: 5 bases; J trimming: 1 base; junction bases outside the gene matches: 10. Germline V gene data show CDR1 as MDHEN and CDR2 as SYDVKM. CDR3 length equals 16 residues.

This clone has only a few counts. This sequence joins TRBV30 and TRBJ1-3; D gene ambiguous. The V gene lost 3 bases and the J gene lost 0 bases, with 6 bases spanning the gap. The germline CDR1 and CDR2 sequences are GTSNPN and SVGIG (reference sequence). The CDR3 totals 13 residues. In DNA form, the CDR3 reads TGTGCCTGGAGCCCTTGCTCTGGAAACACCATATATTTT. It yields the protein CAWSPCSGNTIYF. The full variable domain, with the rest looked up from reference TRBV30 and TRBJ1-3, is SQTIHQWPATLVQPVGSPLSLECTVEGTSNPNLYWYRQAAGRGLQLLFYSVGIGQISSEVPQNLSASRPQDRQFILSSKKLLLSDSGFYLCAWSPCSGNTIYFGEGSWLTVV.

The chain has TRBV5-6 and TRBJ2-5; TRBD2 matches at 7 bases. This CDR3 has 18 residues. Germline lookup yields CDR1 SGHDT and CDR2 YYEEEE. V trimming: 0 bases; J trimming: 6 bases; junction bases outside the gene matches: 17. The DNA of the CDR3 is TGTGCCAGCAGCTTGGGGCTCCTTGGGGCGGGAGTACCAAAGACCCAGTACTTC. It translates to CASSLGLLGAGVPKTQYF. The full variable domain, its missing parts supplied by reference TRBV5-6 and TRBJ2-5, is DAGVTQSPTHLIKTRGQQVTLRCSPKSGHDTVSWYQQALGQGPQFIFQYYEEEERQRGNFPDRFSGHQFPNYSSELNVNALLLGDSALYLCASSLGLLGAGVPKTQYFGPGTRLLVL.

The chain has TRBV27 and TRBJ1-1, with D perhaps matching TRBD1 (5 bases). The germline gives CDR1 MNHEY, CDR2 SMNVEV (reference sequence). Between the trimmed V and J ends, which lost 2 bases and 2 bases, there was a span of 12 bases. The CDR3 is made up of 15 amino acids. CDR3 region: CASSLGAGGNTEAFF. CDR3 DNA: TGTGCCAGCAGTTTAGGGGCGGGGGGAAACACTGAAGCTTTCTTT.

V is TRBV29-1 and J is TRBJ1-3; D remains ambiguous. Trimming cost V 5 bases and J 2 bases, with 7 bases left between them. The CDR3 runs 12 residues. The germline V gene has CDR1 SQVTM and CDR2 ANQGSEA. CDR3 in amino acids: CSVWQAGNTIYF. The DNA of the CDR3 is TGCAGCGTTTGGCAGGCTGGAAACACCATATATTTT. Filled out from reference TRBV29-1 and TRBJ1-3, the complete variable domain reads SAVISQKPSRDICQRGTSLTIQCQVDSQVTMMFWYRQQPGQSLTLIATANQGSEATYESGFVIDKFPISRPNLTFSTLTVSNMSPEDSSIYLCSVWQAGNTIYFGEGSWLTVV.

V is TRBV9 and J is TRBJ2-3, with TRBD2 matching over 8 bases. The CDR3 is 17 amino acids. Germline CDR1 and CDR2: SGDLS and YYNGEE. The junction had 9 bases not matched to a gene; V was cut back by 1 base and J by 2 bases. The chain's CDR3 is CASSVSDWRGDTDTQYF. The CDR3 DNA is TGTGCCAGCAGCGTATCGGACTGGCGGGGGGACACAGATACGCAGTATTTT.

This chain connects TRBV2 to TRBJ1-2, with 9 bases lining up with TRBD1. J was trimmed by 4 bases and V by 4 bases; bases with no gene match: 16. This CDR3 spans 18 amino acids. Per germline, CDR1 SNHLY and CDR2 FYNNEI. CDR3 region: CASSVVEGTGPPLYGYTF. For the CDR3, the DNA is TGTGCCAGCAGTGTGGTCGAGGGGACAGGGCCACCACTCTATGGCTACACCTTC.

In nucleotides, the CDR3 is TGTGCCAGCAGCCAAGGGACAGGGGGCACCGGGGAGCTGTTTTTT. This encodes CASSQGTGGTGELFF. This chain joins TRBV14 and TRBJ2-2; 10 bases match TRBD1. Germline CDR1 reads SGHDN; CDR2 reads FVKESK. The CDR3 is made up of 15 amino acids. The J segment lost 4 bases and the V segment lost 1 base, leaving 0 bases of the junction unmatched. Variable domain in full (rest from reference TRBV14 and TRBJ2-2): EAGVTQFPSHSVIEKGQTVTLRCDPISGHDNLYWYRRVMGKEIKFLLHFVKESKQDESGMPNNRFLAERTGGTYSTLKVQPAELEDSGVYFCASSQGTGGTGELFFGEGSRLTVL.

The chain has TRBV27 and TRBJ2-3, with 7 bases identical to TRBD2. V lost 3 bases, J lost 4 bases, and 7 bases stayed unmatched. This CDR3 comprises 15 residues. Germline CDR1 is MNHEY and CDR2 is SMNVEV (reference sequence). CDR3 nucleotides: TGTGCCAGCAGTTTGTCTGCGGGAGTCGCAGATACGCAGTATTTT. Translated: CASSLSAGVADTQYF.

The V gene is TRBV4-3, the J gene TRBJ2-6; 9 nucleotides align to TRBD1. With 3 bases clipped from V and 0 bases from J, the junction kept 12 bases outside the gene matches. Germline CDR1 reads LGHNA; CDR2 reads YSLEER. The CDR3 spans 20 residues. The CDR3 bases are TGCGCCAGCAGCCAGGCCCGGAGAACAGGGGGCTTCTCTGGGGCCAACGTCCTGACTTTC. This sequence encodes CASSQARRTGGFSGANVLTF.

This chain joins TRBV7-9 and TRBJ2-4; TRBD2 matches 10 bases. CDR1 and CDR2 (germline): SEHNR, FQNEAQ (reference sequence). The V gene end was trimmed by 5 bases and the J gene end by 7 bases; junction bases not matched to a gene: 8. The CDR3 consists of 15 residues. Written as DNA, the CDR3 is TGTGCCAGCAGCAGACTAGCGGGTCACTTGAACATTCAGTACTTC. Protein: CASSRLAGHLNIQYF.

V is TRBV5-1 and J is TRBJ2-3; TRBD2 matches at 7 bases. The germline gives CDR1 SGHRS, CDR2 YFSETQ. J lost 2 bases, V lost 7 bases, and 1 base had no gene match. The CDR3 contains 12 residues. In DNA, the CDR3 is TGCGCCAGCGGGGGGGACACAGATACGCAGTATTTT. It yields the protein CASGGDTDTQYF.

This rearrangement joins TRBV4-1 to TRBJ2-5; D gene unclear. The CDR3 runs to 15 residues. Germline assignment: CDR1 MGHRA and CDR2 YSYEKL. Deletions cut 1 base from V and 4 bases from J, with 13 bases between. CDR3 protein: CASSQALRFGETQYF. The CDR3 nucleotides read TGCGCCAGCAGCCAAGCTCTGCGGTTCGGAGAGACCCAGTACTTC.

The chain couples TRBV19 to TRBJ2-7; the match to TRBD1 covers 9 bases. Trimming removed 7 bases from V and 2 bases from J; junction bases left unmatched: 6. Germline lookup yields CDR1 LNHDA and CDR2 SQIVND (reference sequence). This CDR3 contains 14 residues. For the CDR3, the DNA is TGTGCCAGTACCAGACAGGGGGGGACCTACGAGCAGTACTTC. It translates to CASTRQGGTYEQYF.

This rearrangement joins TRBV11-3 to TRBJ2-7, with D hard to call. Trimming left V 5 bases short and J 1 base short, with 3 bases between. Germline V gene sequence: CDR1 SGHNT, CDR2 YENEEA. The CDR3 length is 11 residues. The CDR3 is CASSPSYEQYF. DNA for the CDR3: TGTGCCAGCAGCCCGTCCTACGAGCAGTACTTC.